This note documents a single TCR beta chain sequence. Its antigen is unknown. V lost 1 base and J lost 4, with 7 bases in between. CDR3 length equals 13 residues. CDR1 and CDR2 (germline): SGHTA, FQGTGA. This sample stems from a study of vaccination and CD4 T cells after COVID-19. On the study more broadly: Two of the convalescents were Hispanic, and the group consisted of six males and four females. Study-wide results and limits: A nonsignificant rise from around 20 to 38 was seen in the median number of SARS-CoV-2-reactive clonotypes.

Indicated treatment: approximately 9-day PBMC culture with coronavirus spike peptide pools or control peptides (ViraFEST assay). Sequenced with the Oncomine TCR Beta short-read assay was DNA taken from cultured CD4+ T cells. TCRdb fed the PCR reads into MiXCR, producing one record per CDR3 protein. The data show roughly 20,000 distinct CDR3 sequences, with 56% seen just once and 10% held by the top ten. The rearrangement joins TRBV7-3 to TRBJ2-5, with D possibly being TRBD2 (6 bases). This receptor was obtained from a human donor who had recovered from COVID-19. The sequencing input was CD4+ T cells from blood, cultured in vitro. In nucleotides, the CDR3 is TGTGCCAGCAGCTTAATGCGGGGAGAGACCCAGTACTTC. This codes for CASSLMRGETQYF.